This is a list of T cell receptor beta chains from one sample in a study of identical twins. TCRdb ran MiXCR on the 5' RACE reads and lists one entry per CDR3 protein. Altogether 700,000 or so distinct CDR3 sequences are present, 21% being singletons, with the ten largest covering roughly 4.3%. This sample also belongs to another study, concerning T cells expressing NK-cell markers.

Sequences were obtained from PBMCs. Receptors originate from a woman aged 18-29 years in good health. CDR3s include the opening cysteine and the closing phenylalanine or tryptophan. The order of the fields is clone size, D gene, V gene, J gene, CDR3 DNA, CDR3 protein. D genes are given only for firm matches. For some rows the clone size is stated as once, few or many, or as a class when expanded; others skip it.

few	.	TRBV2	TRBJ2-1	TGTGCCAGCAGAGGGACTCGTCAAAGGGGGCTCAATGAGCAGTTCTTC	CASRGTRQRGLNEQFF
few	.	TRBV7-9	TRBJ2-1	TGTGCCAGCAGCTTAGGGACCTACGACAATGAGCAGTTCTTC	CASSLGTYDNEQFF
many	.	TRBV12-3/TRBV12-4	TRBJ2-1	TGTGCCAGCAGCACGACTAGTACGGGTGAGCAGTTCTTC	CASSTTSTGEQFF
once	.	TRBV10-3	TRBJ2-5	TGTGCCATCAGTGCCTCTAGGGTGGGAGAGACCCAGTACTTC	CAISASRVGETQYF
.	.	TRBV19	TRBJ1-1	TGTGCCAGCATTAAGGGCGCGACTGAAGCTTTCTTT	CASIKGATEAFF
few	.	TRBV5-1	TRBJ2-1	TGCGCCAGCAGCTTATCCCTTTCTCAGGGCCATGAGCAGTTCTTC	CASSLSLSQGHEQFF
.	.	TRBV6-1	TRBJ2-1	TGTGCCAGCAGAGCGGACACCTACAATGAGCAGTTCTTC	CASRADTYNEQFF
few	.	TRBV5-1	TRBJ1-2	TGCGCCAGCAGCTTGGAGGGGAGGAATGGCTACACCTTC	CASSLEGRNGYTF
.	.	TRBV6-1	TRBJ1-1	TGTGCCAGCAGCCCTGATGTACCCGGGGACACTGAAGCTTTCTTT	CASSPDVPGDTEAFF
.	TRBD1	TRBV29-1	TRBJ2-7	TGCAGCGTGTCGGACAGGGCAAACGAGCAGTACTTC	CSVSDRANEQYF
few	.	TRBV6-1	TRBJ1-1	TGTGCCAGCAGTGAACGGGTGGTCACTGAAGCTTTCTTT	CASSERVVTEAFF
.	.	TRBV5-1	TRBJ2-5	TGCGCCAGCAGCTTGGGGTTATCTATACGGGCCCAGACCCAGTACTTC	CASSLGLSIRAQTQYF
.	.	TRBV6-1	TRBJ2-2	TGTGCCAGCTCCTGGGCGGGGAGGACCGGGGAGCTGTTTTTT	CASSWAGRTGELFF
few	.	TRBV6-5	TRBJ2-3	TGTGCCAGCAGTTACCCCCTGAGGGGTGGTATCGAGCAGTATTTT	CASSYPLRGGIEQYF
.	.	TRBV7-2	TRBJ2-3	TGTGCCAGCAGCCCATTCGGGAGCCCCGGGGATACGCAGTATTTT	CASSPFGSPGDTQYF
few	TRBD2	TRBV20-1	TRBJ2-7	TGCAGTGCTAGAGATCAGCGGGGTTCCTACGAGCAGTACTTC	CSARDQRGSYEQYF
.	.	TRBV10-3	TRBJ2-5	TGTGCCATCGGCAGCGGAGAGACCCAGTACTTC	CAIGSGETQYF
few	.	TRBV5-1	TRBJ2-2	TGCGCCAGCTATTACAGTTTGAACACCGGGGAGCTGTTTTTT	CASYYSLNTGELFF
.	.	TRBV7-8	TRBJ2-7	TGTGCCAGCAGCTTAGTATCTCTAACAGGTGATTACGAGCAGTACTTC	CASSLVSLTGDYEQYF
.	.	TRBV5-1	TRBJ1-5	TGCGCCAGCAGCCCGATGCAAGGACAGCCCCAGCATTTT	CASSPMQGQPQHF
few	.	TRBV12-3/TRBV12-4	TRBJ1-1	TGTGCCAGCAGTTTAAGGACCGGGGCTGAAGCTTTCTTT	CASSLRTGAEAFF
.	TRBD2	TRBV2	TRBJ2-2	TGTGCCAGCAGTCCTAGCGGGGTTCAGCACACCGGGGAGCTGTTTTTT	CASSPSGVQHTGELFF
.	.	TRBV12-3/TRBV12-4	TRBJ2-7	TGTGCCAGCAGTTCAGGGTCGGGCTCCGAGCAGTACTTC	CASSSGSGSEQYF
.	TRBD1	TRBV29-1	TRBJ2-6	TGCAGCGTGGGGACAGCTCTCTCTGGGGCCAACGTCCTGACTTTC	CSVGTALSGANVLTF
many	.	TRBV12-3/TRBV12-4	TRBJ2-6	TGTGCCAGCAGTTTAGTCCGCTCTGGGGCCAACGTCCTGACTTTC	CASSLVRSGANVLTF
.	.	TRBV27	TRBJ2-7	TGTGCCAGCAGTTTATCGGGGGAAAGCTCCTACGAGCAGTACTTC	CASSLSGESSYEQYF
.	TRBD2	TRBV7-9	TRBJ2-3	TGTGCCAGCAGCCTCCTAGCGGGGGGATACACAGATACGCAGTATTTT	CASSLLAGGYTDTQYF
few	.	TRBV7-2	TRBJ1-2	TGTGCCAGCAGCTTCTCGGCCGACTATGGCTACACCTTC	CASSFSADYGYTF
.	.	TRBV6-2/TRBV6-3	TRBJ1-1	TGTGCCAGCAGTTACACGGGACCGTCGAACACTGAAGCTTTCTTT	CASSYTGPSNTEAFF
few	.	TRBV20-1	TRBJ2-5	TGCAGTGCTAGAGAAGGGAAAGGGGGAGAGACCCAGTACTTC	CSAREGKGGETQYF
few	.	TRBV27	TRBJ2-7	TGTGCCAGCAGTCCCATGGGGGCTGGTTCCTACGAGCAGTACTTC	CASSPMGAGSYEQYF
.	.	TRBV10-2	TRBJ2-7	TGCGCCAGCAGTGAGCCTTCGGGTGGGGGGTCCTACGAGCAGTACTTC	CASSEPSGGGSYEQYF
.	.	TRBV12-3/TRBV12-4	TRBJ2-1	TGTGCCAGCAGTTGGGACATCTACAATGAGCAGTTCTTC	CASSWDIYNEQFF
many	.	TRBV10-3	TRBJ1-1	TGTGCCATCAGGGACAGTCTGATTACTGAAGCTTTCTTT	CAIRDSLITEAFF
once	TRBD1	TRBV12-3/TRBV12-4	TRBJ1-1	TGTGCCAGCAGTGTTCGCCCGGGACAGGGGAACACTGAAGCTTTCTTT	CASSVRPGQGNTEAFF
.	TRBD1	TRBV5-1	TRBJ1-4	TGCGCCAGCAGCTTGGGAGGGACAGCAACTAATGAAAAACTGTTTTTT	CASSLGGTATNEKLFF
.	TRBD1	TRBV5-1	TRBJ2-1	TGCGCCAGCAGCCAGTCGACAGGGTACAATGAGCAGTTCTTC	CASSQSTGYNEQFF
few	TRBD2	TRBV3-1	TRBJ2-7	TGTGCCAGCAGCCAAGGCGGGGGAAGCAGCGAGCAGTACTTC	CASSQGGGSSEQYF
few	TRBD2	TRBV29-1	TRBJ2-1	TGCAGCGTTGGGACTAGCATGAATGAGCAGTTCTTC	CSVGTSMNEQFF
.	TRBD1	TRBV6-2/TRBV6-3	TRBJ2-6	TGTGCCAGCAGCCGGGACAGGGCTTTTGCTGGGGCCAACGTCCTGACTTTC	CASSRDRAFAGANVLTF
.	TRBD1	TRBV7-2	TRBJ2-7	TGTGCCAGCAGCCAGGGACAGCGTAGCTACGAGCAGTACTTC	CASSQGQRSYEQYF
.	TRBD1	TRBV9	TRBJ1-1	TGTGCCAGCAGCGCGACAGGGGGGAAGACTGAAGCTTTCTTT	CASSATGGKTEAFF
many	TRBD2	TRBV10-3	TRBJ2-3	TGTGCCATCAGTGAGTTGGCTAGCGGACCAACTGCCACAGATACGCAGTATTTT	CAISELASGPTATDTQYF
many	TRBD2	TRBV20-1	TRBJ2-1	TGCAGTGCTAGAGATAAAGCGGGGGCCTACAATGAGCAGTTCTTC	CSARDKAGAYNEQFF
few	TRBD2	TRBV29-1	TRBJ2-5	TGCAGCGTTGAAGATCGGGGTAGCGGGGGCCGTACCCAGTACTTC	CSVEDRGSGGRTQYF
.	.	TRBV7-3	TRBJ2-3	TGTGCCAGCAGCCGGGACCCGTACCTCGCAGATACGCAGTATTTT	CASSRDPYLADTQYF
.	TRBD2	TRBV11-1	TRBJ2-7	TGTGCCAGCAGCTTAGTTCGTTATCTAGCGGAGGGGAAACACCGGCTCGAGCAGTACTTC	CASSLVRYLAEGKHRLEQYF
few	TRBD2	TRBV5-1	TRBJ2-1	TGCGCCAGCAGCTTAGGTTTGTCTAGCGGGGGTGATGAGCAGTTCTTC	CASSLGLSSGGDEQFF
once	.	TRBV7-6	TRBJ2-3	TGTGCCAGCAGCTTAGGGGTGGGGACGCCAGATACGCAGTATTTT	CASSLGVGTPDTQYF
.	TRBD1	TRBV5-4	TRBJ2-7	TGTGCCAGCAGCACGGACCGGACAGGGGTCTACGAGCAGTACTTC	CASSTDRTGVYEQYF
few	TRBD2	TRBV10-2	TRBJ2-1	TGCGCCAGCAGTTCGCTAGCGGGAGGGCCTTATGAGCAGTTCTTC	CASSSLAGGPYEQFF
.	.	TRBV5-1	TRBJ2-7	TGCGCCAGCAGCTTGGACCTGGGACGAACCTCCTACGAGCAGTACTTC	CASSLDLGRTSYEQYF
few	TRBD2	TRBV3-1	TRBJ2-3	TGTGCCAGCAGCCAACGCTTCCAGCGGGGGGCCCCACTTAGCACAGATACGCAGTATTTT	CASSQRFQRGAPLSTDTQYF
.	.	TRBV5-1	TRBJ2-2	TGCGCCAGCAGCTTGGCGCAGGGGAACACCGGGGAGCTGTTTTTT	CASSLAQGNTGELFF
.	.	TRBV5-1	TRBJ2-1	TGCGCCAGCAGCTTCAGGGGGGGGGATGAGCAGTTCTTC	CASSFRGGDEQFF